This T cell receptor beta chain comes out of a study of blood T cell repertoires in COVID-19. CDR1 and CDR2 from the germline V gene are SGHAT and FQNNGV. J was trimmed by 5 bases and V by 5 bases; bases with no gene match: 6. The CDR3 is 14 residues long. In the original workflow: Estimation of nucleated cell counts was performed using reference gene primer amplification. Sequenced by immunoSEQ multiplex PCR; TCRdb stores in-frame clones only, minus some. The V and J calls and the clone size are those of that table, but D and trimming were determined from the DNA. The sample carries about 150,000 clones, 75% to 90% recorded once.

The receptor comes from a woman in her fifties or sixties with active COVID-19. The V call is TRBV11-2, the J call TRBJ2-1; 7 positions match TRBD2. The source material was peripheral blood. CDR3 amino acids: CASSPGGTNNEQFF. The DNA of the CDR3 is TGTGCCAGCAGCCCCGGGGGGACGAACAATGAGCAGTTCTTC. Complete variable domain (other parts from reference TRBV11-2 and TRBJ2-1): EAGVAQSPRYKIIEKRQSVAFWCNPISGHATLYWYQQILGQGPKLLIQFQNNGVVDDSQLPKDRFSAERLKGVDSTLKIQPAKLEDSAVYLCASSPGGTNNEQFFGPGTRLTVL.